This T cell receptor beta chain emerged from a study of OX40 agonist ivuxolimab in advanced cancers. Study-level information: Males comprised around 78% of the group, whose mean age was around 62 years (range about 20 to 79). Whole-study findings and limits: The 0.1-3.0 mg/kg partial responders had among the lowest clonal expansion. At doses 0.1 to 3.0 mg/kg, CD4+ and CD8+ clones expanded.

At cycle 4 day 1, cycle 7 day 1, and baseline, blood was sampled. This table comes from immunoSEQ multiplex PCR, and its TCRdb copy is limited to in-frame clones, with some not included. The sample includes 75,000 to 90,000 clones, approximately 84% seen only once; the top ten take around 7.5%. In the case of this clone: Its antigen is undetermined.

Trimming removed 7 bases from V and 7 bases from J, with 11 bases in between. The length of the CDR3 is 12 residues. Germline V gene lookup returns CDR1 MNHEY and CDR2 SVGAGI. The rearrangement uses TRBV6-5 and TRBJ1-5; no definite D call. The material sequenced was CD4+ or CD8+ T cells sorted from blood, taken in a trial of the OX40 agonist ivuxolimab. The sequence came from an adult with an advanced solid tumor such as melanoma, head and neck, liver or kidney cancer. CDR3 sequence: CASTPSGQPQHF. The CDR3, as DNA: TGTGCCAGCACCCCTAGCGGGCAGCCCCAGCATTTT.